A single sample gave rise to the 5 T cell receptor beta chains below, sequenced in a study of blood T cells in healthy people across ages. A sample-barcoded 5' primer and a J-beta primer mix were used in a second PCR of roughly 7 to 11 cycles. In TCRdb, the 5' RACE reads were re-called with MiXCR into one record per CDR3 protein. The sample yields approximately 1.5 million distinct CDR3 sequences, about 35% seen once. Specimen: blood. These receptors originate from a woman aged 25 to 45 in good health.

The gene calls are TRBV14 and TRBJ2-3; 8 bases match TRBD2. V shed 5 bases and J 5 bases; nucleotides not matched to a gene: 9. Germline CDR1 SGHDN, CDR2 FVKESK. This CDR3 contains 15 residues. The DNA of the CDR3 is TGTGCCAGCAGCTTCCAAGCGGGAGTTGTAGATACGCAGTATTTT. This encodes CASSFQAGVVDTQYF.

This clonotype was observed a handful of times. V gene TRBV5-1 combines with J gene TRBJ2-3; weak D call: TRBD2 (6 bases). This CDR3 is 16 amino acids long. The germline V and J ends were trimmed by 4 bases and 1 base, with 16 bases remaining between them. Germline V gene sequence: CDR1 SGHRS, CDR2 YFSETQ. CDR3 loop: CASSKKTGEGTDTQYF. The CDR3 DNA reads as TGCGCCAGCAGCAAAAAAACCGGGGAGGGCACAGATACGCAGTATTTT.

There are a few counts of this clonotype. V gene TRBV18 combines with J gene TRBJ1-4, with D perhaps matching TRBD1 (5 bases). Trimming removed 2 bases from V and 4 bases from J, with 8 bases in between. CDR1 is KGHSH, CDR2 LQKENI, per germline. The CDR3 runs 14 residues. The CDR3 loop reads CASSPGTHNEKLFF. In DNA form, the CDR3 reads TGTGCCAGCTCACCAGGGACTCATAATGAAAAACTGTTTTTT.

The chain employs TRBV5-4 and TRBJ2-3; the match to TRBD2 covers 9 bases. The germline V gene encodes CDR1 SGHNT and CDR2 YYREEE (reference sequence). The CDR3 runs 15 residues. After removal of 7 bases from V and 4 bases from J, the junction contained 10 bases not matched to a gene. The CDR3 spells CASERREGLSDTQYF. CDR3 in DNA: TGTGCCAGCGAACGGCGGGAGGGCCTATCAGATACGCAGTATTTT.

The J gene is TRBJ1-1, the V gene TRBV6-5; D call uncertain. The CDR3 runs 12 residues. Germline lookup yields CDR1 MNHEY and CDR2 SVGAGI. V lost 6 bases and J lost 10, with 15 bases in between. The CDR3 DNA is TGTGCCAGCAGCCCCGACTACTTGAGAGCTTTCTTT. Protein: CASSPDYLRAFF.